Presented here are 24 T cell receptor beta chains from one specimen sequenced in a study of monozygotic twins with inflammatory bowel disease. TCRdb derives one entry per CDR3 protein from the 5' RACE reads, leaving out DNA. This specimen shows around 150,000 distinct CDR3 sequences; the ten leading clones hold roughly 3%. The sequencing input was blood. The origin of the receptors is a human donor with ulcerative colitis or Crohn's disease, or a healthy co-twin of an affected twin (not recorded which).

CDR3 protein: CASSWWGSGNTGELFF. The chain has TRBV5-1 and TRBJ2-2. This CDR3 has 16 amino acids. CDR1 is SGHRS, CDR2 YFSETQ, per germline.

The chain couples TRBV9 to TRBJ1-1. The CDR3 sequence is 12 residues long. CDR1 SGDLS and CDR2 YYNGEE come from the germline V gene. The CDR3 region is CASSGGGTEAFF.

The gene calls are TRBV20-1 and TRBJ2-7; TCRdb's assignment of TRBD1 cannot be checked, as there is no DNA. There are 15 residues in the CDR3. CDR1 and CDR2 from the germline V gene are DFQATT and SNEGSKA (reference sequence). CDR3 protein: CSAPVFGRNSYEQYF.

The V call is TRBV30, the J call TRBJ1-5. The CDR3 covers 12 residues. Germline CDR1 and CDR2: GTSNPN and SVGIG (reference sequence). CDR3: CAWSVDRGRQHF.

The chain recombines TRBV20-1 with TRBJ2-1; checking the TCRdb D call of TRBD2 is not possible without DNA. This CDR3 spans 13 amino acids. CDR1 and CDR2 from the germline V gene are DFQATT and SNEGSKA (reference sequence). The CDR3 loop is CSAPGLHFDEQFF.

V is TRBV20-1 and J is TRBJ2-1. CDR1 is DFQATT, CDR2 SNEGSKA, per germline (reference sequence). The CDR3 runs to 16 residues. CDR3: CSARDLLGPSYNEQFF.

The rearrangement uses TRBV15 and TRBJ2-7; TCRdb reports TRBD1, a call that lacks DNA to check it against. CDR1 LNHNV and CDR2 YYDKDF come from the germline V gene (reference sequence). The CDR3 has 15 residues. The chain's CDR3 is CATSRGLGQAYEQYF.

V is TRBV7-2 and J is TRBJ2-7; TCRdb picks TRBD2, but there is no DNA to check that call. From germline, CDR1 is SGHTA and CDR2 FQGNSA. The CDR3 has 15 residues. The CDR3 sequence: CASSLGAGVSYEQYF.

This chain uses TRBV20-1 with TRBJ2-7; the D call of TRBD1 rests on TCRdb alone, since no DNA is present to check it. Germline V gives CDR1 DFQATT, CDR2 SNEGSKA (reference sequence). The CDR3 has 18 amino acids. CDR3: CSARVGEYGQGSPYEQYF.

The chain uses TRBV7-6 and TRBJ2-7; TCRdb selects TRBD1, and the lack of DNA leaves this call unchecked. Germline-derived CDR1 and CDR2 are SGHVS and FNYEAQ. The CDR3 is made up of 17 amino acids. This CDR3 is CASSLAAGDEDIYEQYF. Full variable domain (rest looked up from reference TRBV7-6 and TRBJ2-7): GAGVSQSPRYKVTKRGQDVALRCDPISGHVSLYWYRQALGQGPEFLTYFNYEAQQDKSGLPNDRFSAERPEGSISTLTIQRTEQRDSAMYRCASSLAAGDEDIYEQYFGPGTRLTVT.

The chain couples TRBV5-6 to TRBJ1-6. The germline gives CDR1 SGHDT, CDR2 YYEEEE. The CDR3 runs to 14 residues. The CDR3 sequence is CASSLEQDNSPLHF. Filled out from reference TRBV5-6 and TRBJ1-6, the complete variable domain reads DAGVTQSPTHLIKTRGQQVTLRCSPKSGHDTVSWYQQALGQGPQFIFQYYEEEERQRGNFPDRFSGHQFPNYSSELNVNALLLGDSALYLCASSLEQDNSPLHFGNGTRLTVT.

The chain employs TRBV20-1 and TRBJ2-3; TCRdb's D call, TRBD1, is unchecked because there is no DNA. The CDR3 runs to 14 residues. Germline-derived CDR1 and CDR2 are DFQATT and SNEGSKA (reference sequence). This CDR3 is CSARDSKNPYTQYF.

The chain uses TRBV28 and TRBJ2-7; the TCRdb call, TRBD2, lacks DNA for checking. Germline CDR1 reads MDHEN; CDR2 reads SYDVKM. The CDR3 loop spans 14 amino acids. CDR3 in amino acids: CASSKLAEAYEQYF.

The CDR3 protein is CASSQTGTGYNTEAFF. The chain joins TRBV28 to TRBJ1-1; TCRdb's D gene call, TRBD1, goes unchecked for lack of DNA. The CDR3 consists of 16 residues. Germline V gene sequence: CDR1 MDHEN, CDR2 SYDVKM.

The chain recombines TRBV5-1 with TRBJ2-1. The CDR3 extends over 16 amino acids. Per the germline V gene, CDR1 is SGHRS and CDR2 is YFSETQ. The CDR3 sequence is CASSLGHRSSYNEQFF.

The chain combines TRBV27 with TRBJ2-7; TCRdb proposes TRBD2, but this gene call is untestable without DNA. The germline CDR1 and CDR2 sequences are MNHEY and SMNVEV (reference sequence). This CDR3 is built from 16 residues. CDR3 sequence reads: CASSLSWLADYYEQYF.

The chain employs TRBV7-9 and TRBJ2-3; TCRdb picks TRBD2, but there is no DNA to check that call. The CDR3 covers 14 residues. Germline-derived CDR1 and CDR2 are SEHNR and FQNEAQ (reference sequence). CDR3 residues: CASSSSPVADTQYF.

This chain connects TRBV21-1 to TRBJ2-7; the TCRdb D gene call, TRBD1, has no DNA to confirm it. TRBV21-1 is a listed pseudogene. The CDR3 sequence is 15 residues long. CDR3 amino acids: CASSKNRGPGGEQYF.

The rearrangement uses TRBV2 and TRBJ2-6. Germline V gene data show CDR1 as SNHLY and CDR2 as FYNNEI. The CDR3 is 13 residues long. This CDR3 reads CASKDSGANVLTF.

The chain is built from TRBV20-1 and TRBJ1-6; TCRdb's D call, TRBD1, is unchecked because there is no DNA. From germline, CDR1 is DFQATT and CDR2 SNEGSKA (reference sequence). This CDR3 has 14 residues. CDR3 region: CSAKPGSANSPLHF.

CDR3 amino acids: CSARGLAGGNEQFF. The genes are TRBV20-1 and TRBJ2-1; TCRdb lists TRBD2, though no DNA is available to test this call. Germline CDR1 reads DFQATT; CDR2 reads SNEGSKA (reference sequence). The CDR3 is made up of 14 amino acids.

The CDR3 sequence is CASSTGTGQETQYF. The chain combines TRBV19 with TRBJ2-5; without DNA, the TCRdb call of TRBD1 cannot be checked. Germline values: CDR1 LNHDA, CDR2 SQIVND (reference sequence). The CDR3 runs 14 residues.

The rearrangement joins TRBV27 to TRBJ2-5; the D call of TRBD1 rests on TCRdb alone, since no DNA is present to check it. CDR3 length: 15 residues. Germline lookup yields CDR1 MNHEY and CDR2 SMNVEV (reference sequence). The CDR3 is CASSLDPGLIETQYF.

The chain joins TRBV5-1 to TRBJ2-1; the TRBD2 assignment by TCRdb is unverifiable without DNA. Looked up from germline, CDR1 is SGHRS and CDR2 is YFSETQ. The CDR3 sequence is 18 residues long. CDR3 protein: CASSPTSGRVHTYNEQFF. Filled out from reference TRBV5-1 and TRBJ2-1, the complete variable domain reads KAGVTQTPRYLIKTRGQQVTLSCSPISGHRSVSWYQQTPGQGLQFLFEYFSETQRNKGNFPGRFSGRQFSNSRSEMNVSTLELGDSALYLCASSPTSGRVHTYNEQFFGPGTRLTVL.